This T cell receptor (beta chain) was retrieved from a study of blood T cell repertoires in COVID-19. Germline V CDR1 and CDR2: MNHEY, SVGAGI. The length of the CDR3 is 13 residues. V lost 7 bases, J lost 1 base, and 11 bases lay in between. TCRdb's copy holds only in-frame clones and misses some; the assay was immunoSEQ multiplex PCR. This table has under 250,000 clones, approximately 85% appearing once. The chain uses TRBV6-5 and TRBJ2-7, with D unclear. The sample comprised PBMCs or T cells enriched from blood (not recorded which). This TCR came from a woman in her forties or fifties with acute COVID-19. DNA for the CDR3: TGTGCCAGCACCGTGGCAGGTTCCTACGAGCAGTACTTC. Amino acid sequence: CASTVAGSYEQYF.